This TCR beta chain comes out of a study of radiotherapy plus CTLA-4 blockade in lung cancer. Study as a whole: Of the patients, 15% to 20% showed objective responses and about 30% attained disease control.

Points from the study as a whole: In blood, tumor-derived TCR clones expanded after radiotherapy plus ipilimumab.

This CDR3 is built from 15 residues. V was trimmed by 2 bases and J by 6 bases, leaving 14 bases between them. Germline assignment: CDR1 MDHEN and CDR2 SYDVKM. As for this clone: Its antigen is not known.

Data came from immunoSEQ multiplex PCR; TCRdb stores just in-frame clones and leaves some out. The data hold approximately 100,000 clones, with 82% observed a single time. The chain recombines TRBV28 with TRBJ2-1; perhaps TRBD2 as D (6 bases). The receptor comes from a human donor with non-small cell lung cancer who had a partial response to radiotherapy plus ipilimumab. The sample consisted of peripheral blood, taken from a patient treated with radiotherapy plus ipilimumab. The CDR3 nucleotides are TGTGCCAGCAGTTTAGGCGGGATAGCGGCCAATGAGCAGTTCTTC. Translating it yields CASSLGGIAANEQFF.